The following is a T cell receptor beta chain sequence with its context. Its antigen is undetermined. The sample belongs to a study of OX40 agonist ivuxolimab in advanced cancers. Per germline, CDR1 LNHDA and CDR2 SQIVND (reference sequence). The CDR3 runs to 18 residues. Trimming cost V 11 bases and J 0 bases; bases outside gene matches: 14. TCRdb's copy holds only in-frame clones and misses some; the assay was immunoSEQ multiplex PCR. This sample yields 55,000 to 95,000 clones, of which almost 90% are seen a single time; around 2.6% belongs to the top ten. Excluded were patients having autoimmune disease history or systemic immunosuppression. Study outcomes and limitations: Those patients achieving a partial response at 0.1-3.0 mg/kg showed among the lowest clonal expansion.

The rearrangement uses TRBV19 and TRBJ2-3, with TRBD2 matching over 13 bases. Here the sequenced sample was CD4+ or CD8+ T cells sorted from blood, taken in a trial of the OX40 agonist ivuxolimab. The source of this sequence is an adult with an advanced solid tumor such as melanoma, head and neck, liver or kidney cancer. This CDR3 is CAAGLAGVAASSTDTQYF. CDR3 nucleotide sequence: TGTGCCGCCGGACTAGCGGGAGTCGCGGCTTCTAGCACAGATACGCAGTATTTT.